This T cell receptor beta chain was profiled in a study of beta chain features in type 1 diabetes. Study as a whole: Patients and healthy donors were similar in age, gender and cell yields. In all, about 110 million sorted cells from all samples were analyzed.

Expressed TCRB transcripts were sequenced because the entire RNA isolate underwent reverse transcription. TCRdb's table, derived via immunoSEQ multiplex PCR, lists solely in-frame clones and lacks some. The sample lists 600,000 to 700,000 clones, about an eighth occurring once. Notes on the study in general: Any HLA-type effect on TCRB rearrangement remained unresolved here. At VDJ recombination sites, type 1 diabetes patients had fewer insertions and more deleted nucleotides. Type 1 diabetes patients had moderately but significantly shorter TCRB CDR3s in all four CD4+ subsets.

Only a few counts were recorded for this clone. Its antigen is unidentified. V was pared by 7 bases and J by 3 bases, with 12 bases between. The germline V gene has CDR1 SEHNR and CDR2 FQNEAQ (reference sequence). The CDR3 totals 13 residues. The clonotype was recovered from a man aged 25-40 years with type 1 diabetes. The sequenced sample was naive CD4+ T cells from blood. The rearrangement uses TRBV7-9 and TRBJ1-2; D gene uncertain. This CDR3 reads CASTTPPYYGYTF. The CDR3 coding sequence is TGTGCCAGCACTACACCCCCTTACTATGGCTACACCTTC.